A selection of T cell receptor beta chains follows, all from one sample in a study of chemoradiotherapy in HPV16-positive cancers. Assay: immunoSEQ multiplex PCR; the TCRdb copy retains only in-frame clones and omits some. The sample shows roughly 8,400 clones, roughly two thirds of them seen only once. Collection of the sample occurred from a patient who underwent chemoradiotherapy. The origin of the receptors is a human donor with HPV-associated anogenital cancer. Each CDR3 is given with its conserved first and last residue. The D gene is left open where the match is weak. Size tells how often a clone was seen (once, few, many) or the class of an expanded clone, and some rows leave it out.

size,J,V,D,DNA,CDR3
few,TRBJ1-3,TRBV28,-,TGTGCCAGCAGTTTAGTTGAAAACACCATATATTTT,CASSLVENTIYF
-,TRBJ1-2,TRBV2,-,TGTGCCGGCACTCCCTACTATGGCTACACCTTC,CAGTPYYGYTF
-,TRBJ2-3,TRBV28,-,TGTGCCAGCAGTTTGGGGACAACCCCCGAGGCGCAGTATTTT,CASSLGTTPEAQYF
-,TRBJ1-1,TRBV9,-,TGTGCCAGCAGCGTAGGTGAGGGGATTAACACTGAAGCTTTCTTT,CASSVGEGINTEAFF
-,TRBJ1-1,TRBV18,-,TGTGCCAGCTCACCCCGACAAGGGAAATCCACTGAAGCTTTCTTT,CASSPRQGKSTEAFF
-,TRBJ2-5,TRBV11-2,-,TGTGCCAGCAGCTTAGGAGGGACCGTCACAGAGACCCAGTACTTC,CASSLGGTVTETQYF
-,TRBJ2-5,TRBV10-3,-,TGTGCCATCAGTGGGACGGAAGAGACCCAGTACTTC,CAISGTEETQYF
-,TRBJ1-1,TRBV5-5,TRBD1,TGTGCCAGCAGCCTTGGACAGGGGGCGATAGGGCATGAAGCTTTCTTT,CASSLGQGAIGHEAFF
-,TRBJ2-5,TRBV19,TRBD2,TGTGCCAGTAGGCCAGCCGGGGGGTTTGAGACCCAGTACTTC,CASRPAGGFETQYF
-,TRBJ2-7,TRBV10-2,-,TGCGCCAGCAGTGGAACCTTAACAGGGTCCTACGAGCAGTACTTC,CASSGTLTGSYEQYF
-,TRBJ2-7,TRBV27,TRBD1,TGTGCCACAAAGACAGGGGGCTGGGGCGAGCAGTACTTC,CATKTGGWGEQYF
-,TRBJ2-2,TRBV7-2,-,TGTGCCAGCAGCTTTGATCTCTGGCAGGGGCGGTCCGGGGAGCTGTTTTTT,CASSFDLWQGRSGELFF
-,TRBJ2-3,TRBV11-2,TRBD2,TGTGCCAGCAGCGTTACCTTACCCTTAGCGGGGGTCAGGACAGATACGCAGTATTTT,CASSVTLPLAGVRTDTQYF
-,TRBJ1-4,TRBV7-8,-,TGTGCCAGCAGCCTCGGGACGGCTAATGAAAAACTGTTTTTT,CASSLGTANEKLFF
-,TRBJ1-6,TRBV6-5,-,TGTGCCAGGCGGGACTCTAATTCACCCCTCCACTTT,CARRDSNSPLHF
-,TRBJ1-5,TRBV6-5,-,TGTGCCAGCAGAAAGGGCCTCGAACAGCCCCAGCATTTT,CASRKGLEQPQHF
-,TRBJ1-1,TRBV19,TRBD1,TGTGCCAGTAGCGGACAGGGACAGGGGAATACTGAAGCTTTCTTT,CASSGQGQGNTEAFF
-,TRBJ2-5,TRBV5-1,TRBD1,TGCGCCAGCAGCTCGGGACAGGCTCAAGAGACCCAGTACTTC,CASSSGQAQETQYF
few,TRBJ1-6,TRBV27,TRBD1,TGTGCCAGCAGTTTCAGGACAGGGGTATCACCCCTCCACTTT,CASSFRTGVSPLHF
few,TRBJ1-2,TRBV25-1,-,TGTGCCAGCAGTGAGGGCAGGGTACGTTGGTGGGGCTACACCTTC,CASSEGRVRWWGYTF
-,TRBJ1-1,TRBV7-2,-,TGTGCCAGCAGCTTAGACAGGGTTATCACTGAAGCTTTCTTT,CASSLDRVITEAFF
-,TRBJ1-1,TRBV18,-,TGTGCCAGCTCGCCCTCTGGGGCCGCCGACAAGGCTTTCTTT,CASSPSGAADKAFF
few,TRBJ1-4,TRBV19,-,TGTGCCAGTAGTGTGGCAATCGGGGTTAATGAAAAACTGTTTTTT,CASSVAIGVNEKLFF
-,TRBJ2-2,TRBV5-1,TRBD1,TGCGCCAGCAGCAAAGGACAGGGGGGGCCCGGGGAGCTGTTTTTT,CASSKGQGGPGELFF
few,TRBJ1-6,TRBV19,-,TGTGCCAGTAGCAATCAGATGTGGAATTCACCCCTCCACTTT,CASSNQMWNSPLHF
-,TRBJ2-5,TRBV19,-,TGTGCCAGTAGTCCCCCGGGACGGCAAGAGACCCAGTACTTC,CASSPPGRQETQYF
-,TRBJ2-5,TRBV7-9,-,TGTGCCAGCAGCTTAGGTAGCGGCGAGACCCAGTACTTC,CASSLGSGETQYF
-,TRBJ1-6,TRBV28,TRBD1,TGTGCCAGCAGCCTAGATCTGGGACAGGGGGTTAATTCACCCCTCCACTTT,CASSLDLGQGVNSPLHF
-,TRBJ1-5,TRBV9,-,TGTGCCAGCAGCGTAGGAACAGTCGGTCAGCCCCAGCATTTT,CASSVGTVGQPQHF
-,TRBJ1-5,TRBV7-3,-,TGTGCCAGCAGCTTAACGTTGAATCAGCCCCAGCATTTT,CASSLTLNQPQHF
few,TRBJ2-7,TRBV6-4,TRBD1,TGTGCCAGCAGTGACGGACAGGGAAGGCGGGAGCAGTACTTC,CASSDGQGRREQYF
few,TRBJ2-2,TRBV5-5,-,TGTGCCAGCAGCTTGGGTCCGAACACCGGGGAGCTGTTTTTT,CASSLGPNTGELFF
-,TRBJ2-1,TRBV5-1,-,TGCGCCAGCAGCTTGGTTGGGGGTAATGAGCAGTTCTTC,CASSLVGGNEQFF
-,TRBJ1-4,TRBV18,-,TGTGCCAGCTCACGTATGCGGGACATAGGTGAAAAACTGTTTTTT,CASSRMRDIGEKLFF
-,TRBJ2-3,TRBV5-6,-,TGTGCCAGCCTATGGGGACGGGGCACAGATACGCAGTATTTT,CASLWGRGTDTQYF
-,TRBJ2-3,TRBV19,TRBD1,TGTGCCAGTAATCGCGGGGGACAGGGGGCAGATACGCAGTATTTT,CASNRGGQGADTQYF
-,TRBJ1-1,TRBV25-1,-,TGTGCCAGCAGTGAAACAGGTTTGAACACTGAAGCTTTCTTT,CASSETGLNTEAFF
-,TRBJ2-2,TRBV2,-,TGTGCCAGCAGTGGAGGGGGTAGCTTCGGCGGGGAGCTGTTTTTT,CASSGGGSFGGELFF
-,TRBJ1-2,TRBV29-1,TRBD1,TGCAGCGCTACAGGGGAGTGGAGGGGCTACACCTTC,CSATGEWRGYTF
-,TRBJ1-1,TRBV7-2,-,TGTGCCAGCAGCTTAGCAGAAAACACTGAAGCTTTCTTT,CASSLAENTEAFF
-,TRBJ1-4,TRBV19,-,TGTGCCAGTAGTCATACCGGAACTAATGAAAAACTGTTTTTT,CASSHTGTNEKLFF
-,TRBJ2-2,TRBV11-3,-,TGTGCCAGCAGCCTCGCCGATAGTCGGGAGCTGTTTTTT,CASSLADSRELFF
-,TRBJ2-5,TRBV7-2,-,TGTGCCAGCAGCTTTACTAAACAAGAGACCCAGTACTTC,CASSFTKQETQYF
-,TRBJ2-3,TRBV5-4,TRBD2,TGTGCCAGCAGCCCCCGTGTTGGCGGGGGGACCACAGATACGCAGTATTTT,CASSPRVGGGTTDTQYF
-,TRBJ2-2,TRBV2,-,TGTGCCAGCAGGTCCGGGGGGAACACCGGGGAGCTGTTTTTT,CASRSGGNTGELFF
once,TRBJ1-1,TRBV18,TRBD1,TGTGCCAGCTCACCCGGACAGGGTGGCACTGAAGCTTTCTTT,CASSPGQGGTEAFF
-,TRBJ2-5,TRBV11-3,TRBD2,TGTGCCAGCAGCTTAGCCCCGGGGGGACTAGGGACGGTAGAGACCCAGTACTTC,CASSLAPGGLGTVETQYF
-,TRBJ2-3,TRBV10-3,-,TGTGCCATCGGTGGATTTACAGATACGCAGTATTTT,CAIGGFTDTQYF
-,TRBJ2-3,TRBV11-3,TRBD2,TGTGCCAGCAGCTTAGGTGCTAGCGGGGCCCAAGATACGCAGTATTTT,CASSLGASGAQDTQYF
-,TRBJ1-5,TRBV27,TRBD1,TGTGCCAGCAGTTTCCTCTGGGTGGGACAGGTACATTATAGCAATCAGCCCCAGCATTTT,CASSFLWVGQVHYSNQPQHF
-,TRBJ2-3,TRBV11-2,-,TGTGCCAGCAGCTCGCAACCTGGAGGCGATTACACAGATACGCAGTATTTT,CASSSQPGGDYTDTQYF
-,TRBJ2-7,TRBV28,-,TGTGCCAGCAGTTCTCACAGGACCTACGAGCAGTACTTC,CASSSHRTYEQYF
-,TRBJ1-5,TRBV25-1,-,TGTGCCAGCAGTTCTCTGGAATGGGGGAGCAATCAGCCCCAGCATTTT,CASSSLEWGSNQPQHF
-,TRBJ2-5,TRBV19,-,TGTGCCAGTAGTATGCGGTTTCTTGAGACCCAGTACTTC,CASSMRFLETQYF
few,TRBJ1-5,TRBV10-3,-,TGTGCCATCAGTGAGGGGGCTGATAGCAATCAGCCCCAGCATTTT,CAISEGADSNQPQHF
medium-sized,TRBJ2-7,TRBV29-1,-,TGCAGCGCCGGATCTTCCTACGAGCAGTACTTC,CSAGSSYEQYF
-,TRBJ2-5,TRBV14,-,TGTGCCAGCAGCAGGCGGGGTGAGGAGACCCAGTACTTC,CASSRRGEETQYF